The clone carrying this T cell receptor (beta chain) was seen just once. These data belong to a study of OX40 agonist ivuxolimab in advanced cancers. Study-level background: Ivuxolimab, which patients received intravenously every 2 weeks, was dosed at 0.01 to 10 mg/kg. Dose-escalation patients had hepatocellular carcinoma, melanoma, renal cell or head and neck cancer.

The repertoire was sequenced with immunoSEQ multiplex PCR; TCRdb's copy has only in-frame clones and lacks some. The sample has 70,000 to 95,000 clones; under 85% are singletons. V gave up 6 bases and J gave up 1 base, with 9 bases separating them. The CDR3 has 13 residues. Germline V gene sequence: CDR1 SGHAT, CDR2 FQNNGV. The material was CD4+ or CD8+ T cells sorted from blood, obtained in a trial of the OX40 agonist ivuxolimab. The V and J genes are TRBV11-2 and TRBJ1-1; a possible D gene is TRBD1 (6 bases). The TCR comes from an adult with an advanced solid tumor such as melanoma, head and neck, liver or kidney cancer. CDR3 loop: CASSGGANTEAFF. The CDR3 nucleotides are TGTGCCAGCAGTGGGGGGGCGAACACTGAAGCTTTCTTT.